The text below deals with one T cell receptor (beta chain). Antigen: not known. Donors in the study were healthy people who gave bone marrow. The data derive from a study of cytomegalovirus exposure and HLA in healthy donors. Overall study findings and caveats: Researchers catalogued approximately 170 TCR beta chains as cytomegalovirus-associated. Several V segments, TRBV6-2 and TRBV6-3 among them, could not be told apart and were dropped. A later analysis showed HLA-associated TCR beta chains outstripping equally common others in clonal expansion.

PCR used 60 Vbeta primers and 13 Jbeta primers. Sequenced by immunoSEQ multiplex PCR; TCRdb stores in-frame clones only, minus some. The data contain 150,000 to 200,000 clones, around 77% of them singletons. V was clipped by 1 base and J by 5 bases; unmatched bases: 5. This CDR3 has 16 residues. Germline V gene sequence: CDR1 MNHNS, CDR2 SASEGT. This receptor was identified in a man in his thirties or forties in good health and CMV-seronegative. Sequenced input: PBMCs. This chain links TRBV6-1 with TRBJ1-2, with 12 bases aligning to TRBD1. CDR3 region: CASSEGGQGARYGYTF. CDR3 sequence (DNA): TGTGCCAGCAGTGAAGGGGGACAGGGGGCGCGGTATGGCTACACCTTC.